The 27 T cell receptor beta chains below all came from one sample that was sequenced in a study of T cells in lung cancer brain metastases. Measured with immunoSEQ multiplex PCR; TCRdb has only the in-frame clones, and not every one. Here the sample spans 5,000 to 8,000 clones, 86% being singletons. The sample taken for sequencing was tumor tissue from the primary lung tumor. The receptors come from a middle-aged man with non-small cell lung cancer.

V gene TRBV4-1 combines with J gene TRBJ1-6, with 8 bases that match TRBD1. The germline CDR1 and CDR2 sequences are MGHRA and YSYEKL. The V segment lost 0 bases and the J segment 6 bases; nucleotides outside the gene matches: 1. CDR3 length equals 15 residues. In DNA form, the CDR3 reads TGCGCCAGCAGCCAAGAAGGACAGGGTAATTCACCCCTCCACTTT. This sequence encodes CASSQEGQGNSPLHF.

This clone was found a few times. This chain connects TRBV30 to TRBJ1-5; TRBD1 matches 9 bases. V shed 1 base, J shed 4 bases, and the junction held 5 bases outside the gene matches. Germline CDR1 reads GTSNPN; CDR2 reads SVGIG (reference sequence). CDR3 length equals 15 residues. The CDR3 bases are TGTGCCTGGAGTGGAGGGACAGGGCGGAATCAGCCCCAGCATTTT. Protein: CAWSGGTGRNQPQHF. Combining the CDR3 with reference TRBV30 and TRBJ1-5 gives the whole variable domain SQTIHQWPATLVQPVGSPLSLECTVEGTSNPNLYWYRQAAGRGLQLLFYSVGIGQISSEVPQNLSASRPQDRQFILSSKKLLLSDSGFYLCAWSGGTGRNQPQHFGDGTRLSIL.

This chain joins TRBV6-6 and TRBJ1-5, with 11 nucleotides matching TRBD1. Per germline, CDR1 MNHNY and CDR2 SVGAGI (reference sequence). CDR3 size: 15 residues. V was clipped by 7 bases and J by 9 bases; unmatched bases: 11. The CDR3 DNA reads TGTGCCAGCACCTCGGAGGGACAGGGGGTAGGGCCCCAGCATTTT. It is translated as CASTSEGQGVGPQHF.

This clone was detected once. The genes are TRBV9 and TRBJ2-3; no clear D. The CDR3 extends over 14 amino acids. Germline V CDR1 and CDR2: SGDLS, YYNGEE. V lost 4 bases, J lost 6 bases, and 15 bases lay in between. CDR3 sequence (DNA): TGTGCCAGCAGCCCCTCAGTACAAGGGGATACGCAGTATTTT. Translated, it gives CASSPSVQGDTQYF.

The chain recombines TRBV18 with TRBJ2-2, with TRBD1 matching over 10 bases. The CDR3 loop spans 17 amino acids. Germline loops: CDR1 KGHSH, CDR2 LQKENI. The V gene end was trimmed by 6 bases and the J gene end by 2 bases; junction bases not matched to a gene: 9. This CDR3 is CASSLDRGLLNTGELFF. For the CDR3, the DNA is TGTGCCAGCTCCCTTGACAGGGGGCTACTCAACACCGGGGAGCTGTTTTTT.

Comments on this clone: The junction departs from germline at one end; a sequencing error may be responsible. This specimen includes other DNA sequences encoding the same CDR3. CDR3 in DNA: TGTGCCAGCAGCCCGGGTTTTAATTCACCCCTCCATTTT. Protein sequence: CASSPGFNSPLHF. The V gene is TRBV7-9, the J gene TRBJ1-6; D is unresolved. The CDR3 contains 13 residues. The germline CDR1 and CDR2 sequences are SEHNR and FQNEAQ (reference sequence).

The chain recombines TRBV14 with TRBJ1-1; D remains ambiguous. Trimming pared 5 bases from V and 11 bases from J, leaving 18 bases between. The CDR3 consists of 13 residues. The V gene's germline CDR1 is SGHDN and CDR2 FVKESK. The CDR3 sequence: CASSCTEGSSAFF. The CDR3 DNA reads TGTGCCAGCAGCTGTACGGAGGGAAGCTCGGCTTTCTTT. Supplemented by reference TRBV14 and TRBJ1-1, the full variable domain reads EAGVTQFPSHSVIEKGQTVTLRCDPISGHDNLYWYRRVMGKEIKFLLHFVKESKQDESGMPNNRFLAERTGGTYSTLKVQPAELEDSGVYFCASSCTEGSSAFFGQGTRLTVV.

Regarding this clone: A read error is possible here, since a much larger clone lies one base away. V is TRBV20-1 and J is TRBJ1-3, with D uncertain. Trimming pared 7 bases from V and 0 bases from J, leaving 4 bases between. Germline CDR1 reads DFQATT; CDR2 reads SNEGSKA (reference sequence). The CDR3 contains 11 residues. In nucleotides, the CDR3 is TGCAGTGTCGTCTCTGGAAACACCATATATTTT. Its translation is CSVVSGNTIYF.

The chain combines TRBV10-2 with TRBJ2-7, with D maybe TRBD1 (5 bases). V was shortened by 7 bases and J by 6 bases, with 19 bases between the two germline ends. The CDR3 contains 14 residues. Per the germline V gene, CDR1 is WSHSY and CDR2 is SAAADI. As DNA, the CDR3 is TGCGCCAGCAAAAGGACACCCATGGTTGGCGAGCAGTACTTC. Translation: CASKRTPMVGEQYF.

V usage is TRBV11-2 and J usage is TRBJ1-2; D is possibly TRBD1 (5 bases). Germline lookup yields CDR1 SGHAT and CDR2 FQNNGV. The CDR3 extends over 13 amino acids. Trimming removed 5 bases from V and 6 bases from J, with 13 bases in between. CDR3 sequence reads: CASSRPVGDGYTF. DNA for the CDR3: TGTGCCAGCAGCCGACCCGTGGGGGATGGCTACACCTTC.

This clone was counted only a few times. The rearrangement uses TRBV7-3 and TRBJ2-1, with D perhaps TRBD1 or TRBD2 (5 bases each). Germline V gene lookup returns CDR1 SGHTA and CDR2 FQGTGA. Between the trimmed V and J ends, which lost 1 base and 8 bases, there was a span of 12 bases. CDR3 length equals 14 residues. The CDR3: CASSLRGARDEQFF. CDR3 nucleotides: TGTGCCAGCAGCTTAAGAGGGGCACGCGATGAGCAGTTCTTC.

This clone appeared a few times. The chain couples TRBV29-1 to TRBJ1-4; TRBD1 might be the D (5 bases). CDR3 length equals 13 residues. V shed 5 bases and J shed 5 bases, with 12 bases lying between them. The germline V gene encodes CDR1 SQVTM and CDR2 ANQGSEA. CDR3 in DNA: TGCAGCGTTAGGGACGGCGCCAATGAAAAACTGTTTTTT. Its translation is CSVRDGANEKLFF.

The rearrangement links TRBV5-1 to TRBJ2-7, with D uncertain. Trimming took off 4 bases at V and 3 bases at J, with 5 bases between the two ends. This CDR3 has 11 amino acids. Germline CDR1 is SGHRS and CDR2 is YFSETQ. Here the CDR3 reads CASSKGYEQYF. The CDR3 DNA reads TGCGCCAGCAGCAAGGGCTACGAGCAGTACTTC. The entire variable domain, with the rest obtained from reference TRBV5-1 and TRBJ2-7, is as follows: KAGVTQTPRYLIKTRGQQVTLSCSPISGHRSVSWYQQTPGQGLQFLFEYFSETQRNKGNFPGRFSGRQFSNSRSEMNVSTLELGDSALYLCASSKGYEQYFGPGTRLTVT.

The gene calls are TRBV5-6 and TRBJ2-7; D is unresolved. CDR1 and CDR2 from the germline V gene are SGHDT and YYEEEE. V was pared by 2 bases and J by 2 bases, with 8 bases between. This CDR3 comprises 13 residues. CDR3 coding DNA: TGTGCCAGCAGCTTAGACAATACCTACGAGCAGTACTTC. Translated, it gives CASSLDNTYEQYF. Full variable domain (missing parts from reference TRBV5-6 and TRBJ2-7): DAGVTQSPTHLIKTRGQQVTLRCSPKSGHDTVSWYQQALGQGPQFIFQYYEEEERQRGNFPDRFSGHQFPNYSSELNVNALLLGDSALYLCASSLDNTYEQYFGPGTRLTVT.

The V and J genes are TRBV6-6 and TRBJ1-1; D is ambiguous. This CDR3 is 12 amino acids long. Germline assignment: CDR1 MNHNY and CDR2 SVGAGI (reference sequence). V dropped 8 bases and J dropped 0 bases, with 7 bases sitting between them. In DNA form, the CDR3 reads TGTGCCAGCCGGAGACTGAACACTGAAGCTTTCTTT. The encoded protein is CASRRLNTEAFF.

The V gene is TRBV19, the J gene TRBJ1-6, with D unresolved. V lost 3 bases, J lost 7 bases, and 7 bases lay in between. This CDR3 contains 13 residues. Germline CDR1 LNHDA, CDR2 SQIVND (reference sequence). CDR3 sequence: CASSIGGNSPLHF. CDR3 nucleotide sequence: TGTGCCAGTAGTATTGGTGGGAATTCACCCCTCCACTTT.

A few counts support this clone. The V gene is TRBV5-1, the J gene TRBJ2-5, with D perhaps TRBD1 (5 bases). Trimming stripped 4 bases from V and 1 base from J, with 14 bases between. This CDR3 spans 15 amino acids. Germline CDR1 and CDR2: SGHRS and YFSETQ. CDR3 loop: CASSPGRQIQETQYF. CDR3 DNA sequence: TGCGCCAGCAGCCCTGGGCGACAGATCCAAGAGACCCAGTACTTC.

CDR3 in amino acids: CASSLGPNTEAFF. The CDR3 bases are TGTGCCAGCAGTCTCGGACCTAACACTGAAGCTTTCTTT. V gene TRBV27 combines with J gene TRBJ1-1, with D hard to call. Germline values: CDR1 MNHEY, CDR2 SMNVEV (reference sequence). Trimming cost V 5 bases and J 2 bases, with 9 bases left between them. This CDR3 has 13 amino acids.

This chain uses TRBV4-1 with TRBJ2-3, with D possibly being TRBD2 (7 bases). This CDR3 comprises 17 residues. Trimming pared 0 bases from V and 3 bases from J, leaving 16 bases between. CDR1 is MGHRA and CDR2 is YSYEKL in the germline V gene. CDR3 region: CASSQDEGGGLTDTQYF. The DNA for the CDR3 is TGCGCCAGCAGCCAAGATGAGGGGGGGGGCCTGACAGATACGCAGTATTTT.

V gene TRBV30 combines with J gene TRBJ1-1; D is perhaps TRBD1 (5 bases). Trimming pared 1 base from V and 4 bases from J, leaving 19 bases between. This CDR3 contains 16 residues. Germline CDR1 and CDR2: GTSNPN and SVGIG (reference sequence). CDR3 nucleotides: TGTGCCTGGAGTGACCTAGGGAGGGGCGCGGGCACTGAAGCTTTCTTT. As protein: CAWSDLGRGAGTEAFF.

The chain carries TRBV15 and TRBJ2-6; D is uncertain. Trimming shortened V by 0 bases and J by 1 base, and 4 bases separated the two germline ends. The V gene's germline CDR1 is LNHNV and CDR2 YYDKDF (reference sequence). The CDR3 has 15 amino acids. For the CDR3, the DNA is TGTGCCACCAGCAGAGAAGATTCTGGGGCCAACGTCCTGACTTTC. The encoded protein is CATSREDSGANVLTF.

The chain joins TRBV6-5 to TRBJ1-5; D unresolved. The CDR3 runs to 13 residues. Germline-derived CDR1 and CDR2 are MNHEY and SVGAGI. V lost 9 bases to trimming and J lost 4 bases, with 13 bases between them. For the CDR3, the DNA is TGTGCCAGTAGACTACAGATAAATCAGCCCCAGCATTTT. Translating it yields CASRLQINQPQHF.

This sequence joins TRBV9 and TRBJ2-2, with 7 bases lining up with TRBD2. The germline V gene encodes CDR1 SGDLS and CDR2 YYNGEE. The CDR3 covers 17 residues. The junction had 10 bases not matched to a gene; V was cut back by 0 bases and J by 5 bases. CDR3 bases: TGTGCCAGCAGCGTAGGCCTCGGCGGGGGTCGGACCGGGGAGCTGTTTTTT. As protein: CASSVGLGGGRTGELFF.

This chain links TRBV7-3 with TRBJ2-3, with 10 nucleotides matching TRBD2. V was pared by 4 bases and J by 5 bases, with 6 bases of the junction left unmatched. Per the germline V gene, CDR1 is SGHTA and CDR2 is FQGTGA. The CDR3 loop spans 15 amino acids. CDR3 sequence (DNA): TGTGCCAGCAGCTCAGGAGCGGGGGGGCAAGATACGCAGTATTTT. This gives the protein CASSSGAGGQDTQYF.

The gene calls are TRBV7-2 and TRBJ2-5; 9 nucleotides match TRBD2. This CDR3 comprises 14 residues. CDR1 is SGHTA, CDR2 FQGNSA, per germline. V lost 4 bases to trimming and J lost 5 bases; unmatched junction nucleotides: 5. CDR3 DNA: TGTGCCAGCAGCTCTGGACTAGCGAGGGAGACCCAGTACTTC. Protein product: CASSSGLARETQYF. The full variable domain, its missing parts supplied by reference TRBV7-2 and TRBJ2-5, is GAGVSQSPSNKVTEKGKDVELRCDPISGHTALYWYRQSLGQGLEFLIYFQGNSAPDKSGLPSDRFSAERTGGSVSTLTIQRTQQEDSAVYLCASSSGLARETQYFGPGTRLLVL.

The rearrangement links TRBV7-2 to TRBJ2-2; 7 bases agree with TRBD1. CDR1 is SGHTA and CDR2 is FQGNSA in the germline V gene. This CDR3 region has 15 residues. The ends lost 3 bases at V and 6 bases at J; junction bases unmatched: 7. In nucleotides, the CDR3 is TGTGCCAGCAGCTTTCTGACAGGGACGGCCGGGGAGCTGTTTTTT. It translates to CASSFLTGTAGELFF.

The CDR3 DNA is TGCGCCAGCAGCCAAGATGCGGGGGCCGGAGGAGATACGCAGTATTTT. Its protein is CASSQDAGAGGDTQYF. The chain is built from TRBV4-1 and TRBJ2-3; possibly TRBD2 for D (7 bases). The CDR3 has 16 amino acids. Germline V gene lookup returns CDR1 MGHRA and CDR2 YSYEKL. With 0 bases removed from V and 5 bases from J, the gap between germline ends came to 15 bases.